This T cell receptor (beta chain) was captured in a study of T cell repertoires in cytomegalovirus infection. Whole-study findings and limits: Totalled public TCR beta family frequency picked out people who carried CMV plus the relevant HLA. HLA-C-restricted CMV-specific TCR beta clonotypes were dominant in the ex vivo response.

There are a few counts of this clonotype. What it recognizes is unknown. The CDR3 extends over 12 amino acids. Trimming left V 4 bases short and J 7 bases short, with 10 bases between. MiXCR was run by TCRdb on the reads, yielding one entry per CDR3 protein. The sample lists approximately 500,000 distinct CDR3 sequences, 15% to 20% seen once, with around 25% in the top ten. The sequence was collected from a human donor in good health (CMV status not recorded). Some clones in this sample may be carry-over from other donors' samples. The chain links TRBV12-3 or TRBV12-4 to TRBJ1-1, with D hard to call. Sequenced material: CD8+ T cells from PBMCs. The CDR3 loop reads CASSSDSVEAFF. In DNA form, the CDR3 reads TGTGCCAGCAGTTCGGACTCGGTTGAAGCTTTCTTT.